This TCR beta chain was recorded in a study of blood T cells in healthy people across ages. Study findings and constraints: It was not possible, with unsorted PBMCs, to conclusively compare naive and antigen-experienced cells.

As regards this clonotype: What it binds is not known.

The donors, aged roughly 6 to 100, were healthy Caucasians from Russia. For the second PCR, which ran for roughly 7 to 11 cycles, a sample-barcoded 5' primer and a J-beta primer mix were used. One entry per CDR3 protein results from TCRdb running MiXCR on the 5' RACE reads. The table includes some 1.8 million distinct CDR3 sequences, about 39% detected once. Sequenced input: blood. The clonotype originates from a human donor in good health.

CDR3 region: CASSLAGSGTTYEQYF. The CDR3 DNA reads TGCGCCAGCAGCTTGGCTGGTAGCGGGACGACCTACGAGCAGTACTTC. V and J are TRBV5-1 and TRBJ2-7, with 8 bases matching TRBD2. Germline V gene sequence: CDR1 SGHRS, CDR2 YFSETQ. The length of the CDR3 is 16 residues. Trimming removed 0 bases from V and 2 bases from J; junction bases left unmatched: 7.